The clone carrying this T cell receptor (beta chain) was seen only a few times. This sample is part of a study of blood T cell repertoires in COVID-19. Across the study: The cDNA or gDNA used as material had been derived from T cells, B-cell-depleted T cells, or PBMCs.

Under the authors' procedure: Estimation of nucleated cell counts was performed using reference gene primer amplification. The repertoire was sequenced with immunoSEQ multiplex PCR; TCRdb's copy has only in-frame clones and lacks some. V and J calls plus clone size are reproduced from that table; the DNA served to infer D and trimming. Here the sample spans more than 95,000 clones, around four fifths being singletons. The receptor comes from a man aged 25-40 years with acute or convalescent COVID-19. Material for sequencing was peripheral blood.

DNA for the CDR3: TGTGCCAGCACAAAAAGACAGGGGGCGGACACTGAAGCTTTCTTT. The encoded protein is CASTKRQGADTEAFF. The chain carries TRBV6-5 and TRBJ1-1; TRBD1 matches at 10 bases. The CDR3 extends over 15 amino acids. V gave up 7 bases and J gave up 3 bases; unmatched junction bases: 8. Germline CDR1 is MNHEY and CDR2 is SVGAGI.